The 16 T cell receptor beta chains below all came from one sample that was sequenced in a study of type 1 regulatory T cells. These receptors have no known antigen. TCRdb itself ran the reads through MiXCR, one entry per CDR3 protein. The sample lists tens of thousands of distinct CDR3 sequences, less than 50% seen once, with under 5% in the top ten. The sample taken for sequencing was cultured T cells, either the whole culture or a sorted T cell fraction (not recorded which). The receptors were gathered from a human donor in good health.

The sample holds a few counts of this clonotype. The J gene is TRBJ2-5, the V gene TRBV20-1; no firm D call. From germline, CDR1 is DFQATT and CDR2 SNEGSKA (reference sequence). Trimming stripped 5 bases from V and 6 bases from J, with 16 bases between. This CDR3 comprises 13 residues. CDR3 in DNA: TGCAGTGCTGATCCTTCAGATAAAAAGACCCAGTACTTC. This translates into CSADPSDKKTQYF.

V usage is TRBV5-5 and J usage is TRBJ2-7; D unresolved. The ends were cut back, 4 bases at V and 3 bases at J, with 14 bases in the middle. The CDR3 extends over 14 amino acids. Germline V CDR1 and CDR2: SGHKS, YYEKEE (reference sequence). The CDR3 protein is CASSPTGQIYEQYF. The CDR3 DNA reads as TGTGCCAGCAGCCCCACCGGGCAGATCTACGAGCAGTACTTC.

The J gene is TRBJ2-7, the V gene TRBV12-3 or TRBV12-4, with 11 bases aligning to TRBD2. The V gene end was trimmed by 5 bases and the J gene end by 2 bases; junction bases not matched to a gene: 2. The CDR3 runs 14 residues. The CDR3 nucleotides are TGTGCCAGCAGTGGGACTAGCGGAACCTACGAGCAGTACTTC. This translates into CASSGTSGTYEQYF.

The chain carries TRBV7-8 and TRBJ1-1; D call uncertain. V lost 5 bases and J lost 1, with 11 bases in between. Germline lookup yields CDR1 SGHVS and CDR2 FQNEAQ. This CDR3 has 14 amino acids. The CDR3 DNA sequence: TGTGCCAGCAGCCCGCGGGCCCGGAACACTGAAGCTTTCTTT. Translation gives CASSPRARNTEAFF.

This clonotype was found a few times. The rearrangement links TRBV9 to TRBJ2-3, with 10 bases that match TRBD2. Unmatched junction bases numbered 20, after V lost 4 bases and J lost 0 bases. The CDR3 has 21 residues. CDR1 and CDR2 from the germline V gene are SGDLS and YYNGEE. CDR3 nucleotide sequence: TGTGCCAGCAGCCCCCAACCCTGGGTGGGACTAGCGTTACCTAGCACAGATACGCAGTATTTT. Residues: CASSPQPWVGLALPSTDTQYF.

The chain carries TRBV12-5 and TRBJ1-5; no reliable D call. Per germline, CDR1 LGHNT and CDR2 FRNRAP. This CDR3 has 16 amino acids. Trimming took off 6 bases at V and 5 bases at J, with 20 bases between the two ends. CDR3 DNA: TGTGCTAGTGGGCGATCGGGTCTGACGGAAGATCAGCCCCAGCATTTT. Protein product: CASGRSGLTEDQPQHF.

By proportion, this clonotype is medium-sized. The genes are TRBV2 and TRBJ2-3; possibly TRBD2 for D (6 bases). Trimming pared 7 bases from V and 4 bases from J, leaving 12 bases between. The CDR3 length is 13 residues. Germline V lookup: CDR1 SNHLY, CDR2 FYNNEI. CDR3 nucleotide sequence: TGTGCCAGCAAAGTTTGGGGGGCAGATACGCAGTATTTT. Translated, it gives CASKVWGADTQYF.

This chain links TRBV10-1 with TRBJ2-1, with TRBD2 as a possible D gene (6 bases). The germline CDR1 and CDR2 sequences are WNHNN and SYGVQD (reference sequence). This CDR3 has 13 amino acids. Trimming took off 0 bases at V and 13 bases at J, with 13 bases between the two ends. The CDR3 is CASSESGGTPQFF. The CDR3 DNA reads TGCGCCAGCAGTGAGTCTGGCGGGACCCCCCAGTTCTTC.

This rearrangement joins TRBV20-1 to TRBJ1-1; perhaps TRBD1 as D (5 bases). The V end was cut by 5 bases, the J end by 5 bases, with 15 bases between. The germline gives CDR1 DFQATT, CDR2 SNEGSKA (reference sequence). This CDR3 contains 13 residues. CDR3 sequence (DNA): TGCAGTGCTCTAGAACAGGCTAGGACTGAAGCTTTCTTT. This sequence encodes CSALEQARTEAFF.

The J gene is TRBJ2-3, the V gene TRBV3-1; 8 bases agree with TRBD2. The CDR3 has 15 residues. The J segment lost 0 bases and the V segment lost 5 bases, leaving 4 bases of the junction unmatched. From germline, CDR1 is LGHDT and CDR2 YNNKEL (reference sequence). The CDR3 spells CASSSTSESTDTQYF. CDR3 nucleotide sequence: TGTGCCAGCAGCTCGACTAGCGAGAGCACAGATACGCAGTATTTT.

This chain connects TRBV7-9 to TRBJ2-2; 8 bases align to TRBD2. The ends lost 4 bases at V and 0 bases at J; junction bases unmatched: 7. This CDR3 spans 17 amino acids. Germline CDR1 and CDR2: SEHNR and FQNEAQ (reference sequence). CDR3 coding DNA: TGTGCCAGCAGCTCGCCGGGGGGGGGCTCGAACACCGGGGAGCTGTTTTTT. Translating it yields CASSSPGGGSNTGELFF.

This chain connects TRBV7-2 to TRBJ2-7, with 9 nucleotides matching TRBD1. V dropped 5 bases and J dropped 5; count of bases not matched to a gene: 4. CDR1 is SGHTA and CDR2 is FQGNSA in the germline V gene. This CDR3 has 13 residues. The CDR3 reads CASSKDRGNEQYF. CDR3 DNA: TGTGCCAGCAGCAAGGACAGGGGAAACGAGCAGTACTTC.

This chain connects TRBV11-2 to TRBJ2-2, with TRBD2 as a possible D gene (5 bases). This CDR3 contains 14 residues. Trimming left V 5 bases short and J 2 bases short, with 9 bases between. CDR1 SGHAT and CDR2 FQNNGV come from the germline V gene. The CDR3 reads CASSHSGNTGELFF. The CDR3 DNA reads as TGTGCCAGCAGCCACAGCGGAAACACCGGGGAGCTGTTTTTT.

This clonotype is a singleton in its sample. This chain connects TRBV4-1 to TRBJ2-7; unclear D gene. Deletions cut 0 bases from V and 5 bases from J, with 5 bases between. The CDR3 is made up of 12 amino acids. CDR1 MGHRA and CDR2 YSYEKL come from the germline V gene. Here the CDR3 reads CASSQDMNEQYF. The CDR3 region has the DNA TGCGCCAGCAGCCAAGATATGAACGAGCAGTACTTC.

The chain combines TRBV2 with TRBJ1-5; D unresolved. Germline V lookup: CDR1 SNHLY, CDR2 FYNNEI. The CDR3 consists of 16 residues. Trimming took 2 bases from V and 1 from J, leaving 12 bases between them. In DNA, the CDR3 is TGTGCCAGCAGTGAAAAGAACGTCAGAAGCAATCAGCCCCAGCATTTT. Residues: CASSEKNVRSNQPQHF.

This clonotype occurred a few times. This chain uses TRBV12-3 or TRBV12-4 with TRBJ2-3; TRBD1 agrees at 9 bases. Trimming at V came to 5 bases and at J to 1 base, leaving 4 bases not matched to a gene. The CDR3 has 15 residues. Here the CDR3 reads CASSPRDRGTDTQYF. Here the CDR3 DNA reads TGTGCCAGCAGTCCCCGGGACAGGGGCACAGATACGCAGTATTTT.